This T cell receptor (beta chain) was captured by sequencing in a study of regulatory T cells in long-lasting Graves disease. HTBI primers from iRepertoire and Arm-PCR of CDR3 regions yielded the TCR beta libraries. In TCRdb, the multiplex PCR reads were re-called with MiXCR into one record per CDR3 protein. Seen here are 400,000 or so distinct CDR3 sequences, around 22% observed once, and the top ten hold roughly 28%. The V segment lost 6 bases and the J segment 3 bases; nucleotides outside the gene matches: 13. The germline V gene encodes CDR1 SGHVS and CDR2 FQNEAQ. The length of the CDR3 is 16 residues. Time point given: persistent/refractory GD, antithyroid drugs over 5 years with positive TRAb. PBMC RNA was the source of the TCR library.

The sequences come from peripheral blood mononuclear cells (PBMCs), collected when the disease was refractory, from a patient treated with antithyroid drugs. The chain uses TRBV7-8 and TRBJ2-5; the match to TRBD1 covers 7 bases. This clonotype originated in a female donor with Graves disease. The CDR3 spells CASRGRPGQLKETQYF. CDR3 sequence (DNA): TGTGCCAGCAGGGGGAGACCGGGACAGCTGAAAGAGACCCAGTACTTC.